This T cell receptor (beta chain) was sequenced in a study of prognosis after radiotherapy for stage I lung cancer. Study-level background: Concurrently with stereotactic body radiotherapy, no other therapy was received by any patient.

Study outcomes and limitations: Reduced unique TCR clone counts were recorded after stereotactic body radiation therapy, with a median of roughly 9,300 versus 7,200. Patients who had metastases reportedly showed TRBV and TRBJ gene usage that varied from that of patients who did not.

There are many counts of this clonotype. No antigen is known for it. In germline, CDR1 is KGHDR, CDR2 SFDVKD. The V gene end was trimmed by 3 bases and the J gene end by 3 bases; junction bases not matched to a gene: 3. This CDR3 region has 16 residues. The genomic DNA TCR beta CDR3 region underwent two rounds of multiplex PCR. Round-one PCR had primers specific to each TRBV and TRBJ gene. The second PCR round used universal primers. TCRdb reanalysed the multiplex PCR reads using MiXCR and keeps one entry per CDR3 protein. The sample shows about 21,000 distinct CDR3 sequences, more than 40% of them seen only once.

The receptor comes from a donor aged 50 or older with non-small cell lung cancer. The sample in question was PBMCs, obtained before or after stereotactic body radiation therapy (not recorded which). The chain couples TRBV24-1 to TRBJ2-2; 10 bases match TRBD1. The CDR3 is CATSDLGTGDTGELFF. The CDR3 nucleotides read TGTGCCACCAGTGATCTAGGGACAGGGGACACCGGGGAGCTGTTTTTT.